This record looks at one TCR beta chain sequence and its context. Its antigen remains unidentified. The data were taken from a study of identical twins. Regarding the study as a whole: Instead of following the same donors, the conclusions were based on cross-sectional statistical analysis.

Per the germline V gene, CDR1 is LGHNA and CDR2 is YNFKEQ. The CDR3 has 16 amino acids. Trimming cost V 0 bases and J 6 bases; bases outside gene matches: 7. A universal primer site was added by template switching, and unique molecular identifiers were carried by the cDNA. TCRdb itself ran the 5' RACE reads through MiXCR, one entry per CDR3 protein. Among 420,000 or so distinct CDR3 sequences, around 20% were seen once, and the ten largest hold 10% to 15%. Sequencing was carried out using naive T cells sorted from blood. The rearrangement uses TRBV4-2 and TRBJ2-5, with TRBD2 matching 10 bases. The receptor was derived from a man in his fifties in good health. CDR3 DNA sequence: TGTGCCAGCAGCCAAGAGGTTAGCGGGGGGTTGAAGACCCAGTACTTC. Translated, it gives CASSQEVSGGLKTQYF.